Listed here are 24 T cell receptor beta chains from one sample, sequenced in a study of blood T cell repertoires in COVID-19. The method was immunoSEQ multiplex PCR; TCRdb's version includes in-frame clones alone and lacks a portion of them. The table has 300,000 to 350,000 clones, 90% seen once. Source material: peripheral blood. The receptors come from a woman in her 30s with COVID-19, enrolled during active disease.

The genes are TRBV28 and TRBJ2-7, with TRBD1 matching 10 bases. V was clipped by 2 bases and J by 5 bases; unmatched bases: 6. Germline lookup yields CDR1 MDHEN and CDR2 SYDVKM. There are 15 residues in the CDR3. As DNA, the CDR3 is TGTGCCAGCAGTTTAAGTGGGACAGGGGACAACGAGCAGTACTTC. Translating it yields CASSLSGTGDNEQYF. Full variable domain (outside the CDR3, taken from reference TRBV28 and TRBJ2-7): DVKVTQSSRYLVKRTGEKVFLECVQDMDHENMFWYRQDPGLGLRLIYFSYDVKMKEKGDIPEGYSVSREKKERFSLILESASTNQTSMYLCASSLSGTGDNEQYFGPGTRLTVT.

The chain uses TRBV5-1 and TRBJ2-3, with D possibly TRBD2 on 5 matching bases. V dropped 2 bases and J dropped 6 bases, with 13 bases sitting between them. In germline, CDR1 is SGHRS, CDR2 YFSETQ. This CDR3 region has 14 residues. CDR3 protein: CASSLELVEDTQYF. CDR3 nucleotides: TGCGCCAGCAGCTTAGAACTAGTCGAGGATACGCAGTATTTT.

The rearrangement links TRBV6-1 to TRBJ1-3, with a weak D call TRBD1 (5 bases). The V end was cut by 3 bases, the J end by 1 base, with 16 bases between. The CDR3 contains 17 residues. Germline V lookup: CDR1 MNHNS, CDR2 SASEGT. The CDR3 region is CASSDLRASLSGNTIYF. The CDR3 DNA reads as TGTGCCAGCAGTGATCTCAGGGCTAGTCTATCTGGAAACACCATATATTTT.

This chain links TRBV30 with TRBJ2-7, with D possibly TRBD1 on 6 matching bases. Germline V lookup: CDR1 GTSNPN, CDR2 SVGIG (reference sequence). Deletions cut 2 bases from V and 7 bases from J, with 18 bases between. This CDR3 region has 14 residues. CDR3 protein: CAWSTGMGVGEQYF. CDR3 bases: TGTGCCTGGAGTACAGGGATGGGTGTCGGGGAGCAGTACTTC. Supplemented by reference TRBV30 and TRBJ2-7, the full variable domain reads SQTIHQWPATLVQPVGSPLSLECTVEGTSNPNLYWYRQAAGRGLQLLFYSVGIGQISSEVPQNLSASRPQDRQFILSSKKLLLSDSGFYLCAWSTGMGVGEQYFGPGTRLTVT.

This chain connects TRBV10-1 to TRBJ1-4, with TRBD1 as a possible D gene (5 bases). Germline CDR1 and CDR2: WNHNN and SYGVQD (reference sequence). Trimming took 4 bases from V and 7 from J, leaving 7 bases between them. The CDR3 covers 12 residues. The CDR3 region is CASSAGGEKLFF. CDR3 DNA sequence: TGCGCCAGCAGTGCGGGGGGTGAAAAACTGTTTTTT.

This clone was detected only once. The rearrangement joins TRBV6-1 to TRBJ2-3, with 8 bases fitting TRBD2. The germline V gene has CDR1 MNHNS and CDR2 SASEGT. CDR3 size: 16 residues. With V trimmed by 2 bases and J by 2 bases, 6 bases remained unmatched. The CDR3 region is CASSEWELAVTDTQYF. For the CDR3, the DNA is TGTGCCAGCAGTGAATGGGAACTAGCGGTCACAGATACGCAGTATTTT.

This clone has just one count. This chain connects TRBV14 to TRBJ2-2; 7 bases are shared with TRBD2. The germline V gene encodes CDR1 SGHDN and CDR2 FVKESK. V shed 4 bases, J shed 4 bases, and the junction held 9 bases outside the gene matches. The CDR3 loop spans 16 amino acids. The DNA for the CDR3 is TGTGCCAGCAGCCCCGGGCCGGGAGGCGTCACCGGGGAGCTGTTTTTT. This gives the protein CASSPGPGGVTGELFF.

The chain recombines TRBV21-1 with TRBJ1-5; TRBD1 reflects the table's D call only, with no check against the DNA. TRBV21-1 is a known pseudogene. The CDR3 runs 14 residues. Written as DNA, the CDR3 is TGTGCCAGCAGCAAAGCAGGGGCGAATCAGCCCCAGCATTTT. It translates to CASSKAGANQPQHF.

The V and J genes are TRBV30 and TRBJ1-5; D gene unclear. The CDR3 runs to 13 residues. Trimming cost V 0 bases and J 7 bases, with 10 bases left between them. CDR1 and CDR2 (germline): GTSNPN, SVGIG (reference sequence). The CDR3 sequence is CAWSVEEGQPQHF. For the CDR3, the DNA is TGTGCCTGGAGTGTAGAAGAGGGCCAGCCCCAGCATTTT.

This chain's CDR3 is CASSHDVARNEQFF. The CDR3 DNA follows: TGTGCCAGCAGCCACGATGTAGCGAGGAATGAGCAGTTCTTC. The V gene is TRBV3-1 (or the pseudogene TRBV3-2), the J gene TRBJ2-1, with a weak D call TRBD2 (5 bases). Trimming removed 3 bases from V and 7 bases from J, with 13 bases in between. The CDR3 is made up of 14 amino acids. Germline CDR1 reads LGHDT; CDR2 reads YNNKEL (reference sequence).

The V call is TRBV27, the J call TRBJ2-5, with 7 bases aligning to TRBD2. The germline V gene has CDR1 MNHEY and CDR2 SMNVEV (reference sequence). J was trimmed by 6 bases and V by 6 bases; bases with no gene match: 10. The CDR3 has 14 amino acids. CDR3 region: CASRYHGGSKTQYF. In DNA, the CDR3 is TGTGCCAGCAGATACCACGGGGGGTCTAAGACCCAGTACTTC.

The rearrangement links TRBV20-1 to TRBJ2-3, with 9 bases aligning to TRBD2. The V gene end was trimmed by 3 bases and the J gene end by 3 bases; junction bases not matched to a gene: 4. CDR3 size: 14 residues. Germline V gives CDR1 DFQATT, CDR2 SNEGSKA (reference sequence). The chain's CDR3 is CSASGGGETDTQYF. Here the CDR3 DNA reads TGCAGTGCTAGTGGCGGGGGGGAAACAGATACGCAGTATTTT.

CDR3 region: CASSVAGETDTQYF. The DNA of the CDR3 is TGTGCCAGCAGCGTAGCGGGAGAGACAGATACGCAGTATTTT. The gene calls are TRBV9 and TRBJ2-3; D may be TRBD2 (6 bases). V was shortened by 0 bases and J by 3 bases, with 8 bases between the two germline ends. The germline V gene has CDR1 SGDLS and CDR2 YYNGEE. The CDR3 runs 14 residues.

The rearrangement joins TRBV28 to TRBJ1-2; 8 bases are shared with TRBD1. The junction had 15 bases not matched to a gene; V was cut back by 1 base and J by 8 bases. Per germline, CDR1 MDHEN and CDR2 SYDVKM. The CDR3 is 17 amino acids. The CDR3 sequence: CASSLYTRTGPIDGYTF. The CDR3, as DNA: TGTGCCAGCAGTTTATACACCAGGACAGGGCCGATCGACGGCTACACCTTC.

The chain carries TRBV5-6 and TRBJ1-1; 9 nucleotides line up with TRBD1. The CDR3 has 14 amino acids. Germline CDR1 SGHDT, CDR2 YYEEEE. V was pared by 5 bases and J by 4 bases, with 6 bases of the junction left unmatched. CDR3 loop: CASSPTGGFTEAFF. The CDR3 nucleotides read TGTGCCAGCAGTCCGACAGGGGGATTCACTGAAGCTTTCTTT. The full variable domain, rest sourced from reference TRBV5-6 and TRBJ1-1, is DAGVTQSPTHLIKTRGQQVTLRCSPKSGHDTVSWYQQALGQGPQFIFQYYEEEERQRGNFPDRFSGHQFPNYSSELNVNALLLGDSALYLCASSPTGGFTEAFFGQGTRLTVV.

The chain links TRBV24-1 to TRBJ2-5; no clear D. This CDR3 spans 12 amino acids. V lost 5 bases to trimming and J lost 4 bases, with 7 bases between them. CDR1 and CDR2 (germline): KGHDR, SFDVKD. The CDR3 spells CATSGSGETQYF. In DNA form, the CDR3 reads TGTGCCACCAGTGGTAGTGGAGAGACCCAGTACTTC.

The chain carries TRBV7-2 and TRBJ2-2; D gene ambiguous. The V end was cut by 8 bases, the J end by 0 bases, with 10 bases between. The CDR3 totals 14 residues. Germline-derived CDR1 and CDR2 are SGHTA and FQGNSA. For the CDR3, the DNA is TGTGCCAGCGCCGCCAGCGCGAACACCGGGGAGCTGTTTTTT. The encoded protein is CASAASANTGELFF.

V and J are TRBV24-1 and TRBJ2-1; D gene ambiguous. The germline V gene encodes CDR1 KGHDR and CDR2 SFDVKD. The CDR3 covers 11 residues. Trimming shortened V by 8 bases and J by 6 bases, and 7 bases separated the two germline ends. Written as DNA, the CDR3 is TGTGCCACCACGTTCGGCAATGAGCAGTTCTTC. Its protein is CATTFGNEQFF.

J is TRBJ2-1 and V is TRBV28; 14 bases line up with TRBD2. The germline V gene encodes CDR1 MDHEN and CDR2 SYDVKM. The CDR3 length is 17 residues. With V trimmed by 0 bases and J by 6 bases, 4 bases remained unmatched. The CDR3 nucleotides read TGTGCCAGCAGTTTATGGGGGACTAGCGGGAGAGGCAATGAGCAGTTCTTC. Its protein product is CASSLWGTSGRGNEQFF.

The chain recombines TRBV9 with TRBJ2-3; 12 nucleotides line up with TRBD2. The CDR3 runs to 18 residues. The germline V gene has CDR1 SGDLS and CDR2 YYNGEE. J lost 0 bases, V lost 3 bases, and 8 bases had no gene match. The CDR3 sequence: CASSGGLAGFPSTDTQYF. The DNA for the CDR3 is TGTGCCAGCAGCGGGGGACTAGCGGGCTTCCCTAGCACAGATACGCAGTATTTT.

The chain has TRBV27 and TRBJ1-6, with D hard to call. The CDR3 sequence is 13 residues long. Trimming left V 10 bases short and J 2 bases short, with 9 bases between. CDR1 is MNHEY, CDR2 SMNVEV, per germline (reference sequence). CDR3 nucleotide sequence: TGTGCCACCCAGCGGACCTATAATTCACCCCTCCACTTT. Protein sequence: CATQRTYNSPLHF.

Points on this clone: The same CDR3 can be traced to other DNA sequences in this sample. The gene calls are TRBV27 and TRBJ2-7; 12 bases are a match to TRBD2. Germline CDR1 is MNHEY and CDR2 is SMNVEV (reference sequence). The CDR3 totals 14 residues. J was trimmed by 4 bases and V by 3 bases; bases with no gene match: 1. Here the CDR3 reads CASSLTSGSYEQYF. The DNA for the CDR3 is TGTGCCAGCAGTTTGACTAGCGGGAGTTACGAGCAGTACTTC.

This clone was counted a single time. This chain links TRBV6-5 with TRBJ2-7, with D possibly matching TRBD2 (6 bases). This CDR3 is built from 13 residues. Germline CDR1 is MNHEY and CDR2 is SVGAGI. The V and J ends lost 5 bases and 0 bases respectively, with 8 bases between them. CDR3 amino acids: CASSLGSSYEQYF. The CDR3 coding sequence is TGTGCCAGCAGTCTCGGGAGCTCCTACGAGCAGTACTTC.

A remark on this clone: The junction shows a germline mismatch at one end, possibly a read error. The V and J genes are TRBV23-1 and TRBJ2-5, with D perhaps matching TRBD2 (5 bases). TRBV23-1 is classed as an ORF, of uncertain function. The CDR3 has 16 amino acids. In DNA form, the CDR3 reads TGCGCCAGCAGTCCCCCCGCGAGGACTCCCCAAGTGACCCAGTACTTC. Its protein is CASSPPARTPQVTQYF.